This T cell receptor beta chain came from a study of OX40 agonist ivuxolimab in advanced cancers. Blood got drawn at baseline, again on cycle 4 day 1, and then on cycle 7 day 1. Of note for this clone: Its antigen is undetermined.

Profiling relied on immunoSEQ multiplex PCR, and the TCRdb table lists in-frame clones only, not all of them. This sample has about 34,000 clones, with around 90% found just once. Study-wide findings and caveats: Expanded clones tended on average to be more numerous among CD8+ T cells than CD4+.

This CDR3 region has 15 residues. The germline V gene has CDR1 SGHAT and CDR2 FQNNGV. Trimming removed 3 bases from V and 1 base from J; junction bases left unmatched: 0. The chain has TRBV11-2 and TRBJ2-2; 9 bases are shared with TRBD1. This receptor was identified in an adult with an advanced solid tumor such as melanoma, head and neck, liver or kidney cancer. The material sequenced was CD4+ or CD8+ T cells sorted from blood, taken in a trial of the OX40 agonist ivuxolimab. CDR3 in amino acids: CASSLGQGNTGELFF. The CDR3 DNA is TGTGCCAGCAGCTTGGGACAGGGGAACACCGGGGAGCTGTTTTTT.